This TCR beta chain came from a study of cytomegalovirus exposure and HLA in healthy donors. General study points: Cytomegalovirus association was assigned to about 150 TCR beta chains. Solely CMV serostatus was available to characterize immune exposure.

The germline gives CDR1 SGHDT, CDR2 YYEEEE. The CDR3 length is 14 residues. V dropped 4 bases and J dropped 5; count of bases not matched to a gene: 6. With 60 Vbeta and 13 Jbeta primers, the PCR was carried out. Using immunoSEQ multiplex PCR, the repertoire was profiled, and TCRdb retains in-frame clones only, with some absent. The sample carries about 170,000 clones, 70% to 90% recorded once. About this clone itself: Its antigen remains unidentified.

The sequence came from a male donor in good health and CMV-seronegative. This sequence joins TRBV5-6 and TRBJ1-5; 7 nucleotides agree with TRBD1. The source material was PBMCs. For the CDR3, the DNA is TGTGCCAGCAGCCCGACAGGGATTGATCAGCCCCAGCATTTT. It is translated as CASSPTGIDQPQHF. The variable domain in full, completed from reference TRBV5-6 and TRBJ1-5, reads DAGVTQSPTHLIKTRGQQVTLRCSPKSGHDTVSWYQQALGQGPQFIFQYYEEEERQRGNFPDRFSGHQFPNYSSELNVNALLLGDSALYLCASSPTGIDQPQHFGDGTRLSIL.